This TCR beta chain was captured by sequencing in a study of identifying expanded T cells in peripheral blood. This clone has just one count. Sequencing was performed with immunoSEQ multiplex PCR; in TCRdb, only in-frame clones are kept and a portion is missing. The top ten clones hold roughly 4.2% of a sample with tens of thousands of clones, 70% to 90% of them seen once. V was cut by 0 bases and J by 7 bases, with 7 bases left in between. CDR3 length: 13 residues. In germline, CDR1 is MNHEY, CDR2 SMNVEV (reference sequence). This clonotype was obtained from a person aged 18 to 70 in good health. The sequenced sample was blood. This sequence joins TRBV27 and TRBJ2-1; D not certain. The CDR3 loop is CASSLSLANEQFF. CDR3 DNA: TGTGCCAGCAGTTTATCCCTGGCGAATGAGCAGTTCTTC.